The 18 T cell receptor beta chains in this list originate from one sample, sequenced in a study of memory CD4+ T cells and cytomegalovirus serostatus. TCRdb's copy holds only in-frame clones and misses some; the assay was immunoSEQ multiplex PCR. The table records 45,000 to 50,000 clones, about 77% of them present only once. The sort gate was single viable CD3+CD4+CD8-CD45RO+ cells for memory CD4+ T cells. Sequences were obtained from memory CD4+ T cells from blood. These receptors were obtained from an adult in good health and CMV-seronegative.

The chain combines TRBV5-1 with TRBJ2-5; 9 bases match TRBD1. The V segment lost 4 bases and the J segment 4 bases; nucleotides outside the gene matches: 2. From germline, CDR1 is SGHRS and CDR2 YFSETQ. The CDR3 covers 13 residues. The CDR3 DNA reads TGCGCCAGCAGCCAGGACAGGGGAGAGACCCAGTACTTC. It is translated as CASSQDRGETQYF.

The chain is built from TRBV10-1 and TRBJ2-2; D is ambiguous. With 8 bases removed from V and 1 base from J, the gap between germline ends came to 11 bases. The germline V gene encodes CDR1 WNHNN and CDR2 SYGVQD (reference sequence). The CDR3 is 14 residues long. This chain's CDR3 is CASSAQLNTGELFF. CDR3 nucleotides: TGCGCCAGCTCGGCACAATTGAACACCGGGGAGCTGTTTTTT.

J is TRBJ1-4 and V is TRBV6-1; the match to TRBD1 covers 8 bases. J lost 5 bases, V lost 6 bases, and 5 bases had no gene match. The germline CDR1 and CDR2 sequences are MNHNS and SASEGT. This CDR3 region has 14 residues. CDR3 in amino acids: CASRTRQGNEKLFF. The CDR3 DNA is TGTGCCAGCAGGACAAGACAGGGGAATGAAAAACTGTTTTTT.

This chain joins TRBV5-1 and TRBJ2-2, with a weak D call TRBD1 (6 bases). V dropped 1 base and J dropped 2 bases, with 12 bases sitting between them. Germline V gene data show CDR1 as SGHRS and CDR2 as YFSETQ. The CDR3 has 16 residues. CDR3 sequence reads: CASSLSGQRNTGELFF. Written as DNA, the CDR3 is TGCGCCAGCAGCTTGTCAGGACAGCGAAACACCGGGGAGCTGTTTTTT.

This clone was detected only a few times. The chain combines TRBV12-5 with TRBJ2-5, with a possible D match to TRBD2 (5 bases). The CDR3 length is 12 residues. Germline assignment: CDR1 LGHNT and CDR2 FRNRAP. V dropped 11 bases and J dropped 1 base, with 11 bases sitting between them. In DNA form, the CDR3 reads TGTGCTTCTGCCGGGGTCCAAGAGACCCAGTACTTC. Its protein is CASAGVQETQYF.

DNA of the CDR3: TGTGCCAGCAGCCCCACACTAGGAGCGGGGGGAGAGACCCAGTACTTC. It translates to CASSPTLGAGGETQYF. J is TRBJ2-5 and V is TRBV2; 9 bases fit TRBD2. Germline V gene sequence: CDR1 SNHLY, CDR2 FYNNEI. Losses at the gene ends were 6 bases for V and 4 bases for J; bases not matched to a gene: 12. The CDR3 extends over 16 amino acids.

The rearrangement uses TRBV5-1 and TRBJ2-5; 8 nucleotides match TRBD1. The ends lost 2 bases at V and 2 bases at J; junction bases unmatched: 5. The CDR3 loop spans 15 amino acids. CDR1 SGHRS and CDR2 YFSETQ come from the germline V gene. CDR3 in amino acids: CASSLTRTGQETQYF. The DNA for the CDR3 is TGCGCCAGCAGCTTAACACGGACAGGGCAAGAGACCCAGTACTTC.

This chain links TRBV18 with TRBJ2-7, with D possibly TRBD2 on 6 matching bases. Deletions cut 3 bases from V and 2 bases from J, with 8 bases between. CDR1 and CDR2 (germline): KGHSH, LQKENI. The CDR3 has 13 residues. The CDR3 reads CASSPWEAYEQYF. The DNA for the CDR3 is TGTGCCAGCTCACCTTGGGAGGCCTACGAGCAGTACTTC.

The CDR3 nucleotides read TGTGCCAGCAGCTCCGGCGTCGGGGCTAGTGGCTACACCTTC. Protein product: CASSSGVGASGYTF. V is TRBV11-2 and J is TRBJ1-2; TRBD1 might be the D (5 bases). Germline CDR1 and CDR2: SGHAT and FQNNGV. The CDR3 covers 14 residues. The V end was cut by 4 bases, the J end by 7 bases, with 16 bases between. Full variable domain (remainder filled in from reference TRBV11-2 and TRBJ1-2): EAGVAQSPRYKIIEKRQSVAFWCNPISGHATLYWYQQILGQGPKLLIQFQNNGVVDDSQLPKDRFSAERLKGVDSTLKIQPAKLEDSAVYLCASSSGVGASGYTFGSGTRLTVV.

This chain connects TRBV4-2 to TRBJ1-5, with D perhaps matching TRBD1 (5 bases). V lost 0 bases, J lost 5 bases, and 14 bases lay in between. This CDR3 comprises 16 residues. CDR1 LGHNA and CDR2 YNFKEQ come from the germline V gene. CDR3 protein: CASSQEYAGPHQPQHF. The CDR3 DNA sequence: TGTGCCAGCAGCCAAGAATACGCGGGGCCCCATCAGCCCCAGCATTTT.

The V gene is TRBV18, the J gene TRBJ1-2, with 9 bases lining up with TRBD1. This CDR3 has 12 amino acids. CDR1 and CDR2 (germline): KGHSH, LQKENI. The J segment lost 7 bases and the V segment lost 6 bases, leaving 3 bases of the junction unmatched. DNA for the CDR3: TGTGCCAGCTCCTCGGACAGGGGTGGCTACACCTTC. This gives the protein CASSSDRGGYTF.

J is TRBJ2-7 and V is TRBV28; 8 bases line up with TRBD2. After removal of 6 bases from V and 2 bases from J, the junction contained 9 bases not matched to a gene. The germline CDR1 and CDR2 sequences are MDHEN and SYDVKM. CDR3 length: 15 amino acids. The CDR3 here is CASSSRAGGTYEQYF. As DNA, the CDR3 is TGTGCCAGCAGCAGTAGGGCGGGAGGAACCTACGAGCAGTACTTC. Full variable domain (rest looked up from reference TRBV28 and TRBJ2-7): DVKVTQSSRYLVKRTGEKVFLECVQDMDHENMFWYRQDPGLGLRLIYFSYDVKMKEKGDIPEGYSVSREKKERFSLILESASTNQTSMYLCASSSRAGGTYEQYFGPGTRLTVT.

This clone has only a few counts. The genes are TRBV12-5 and TRBJ2-1, with a possible D match to TRBD2 (5 bases). V lost 5 bases and J 13 bases, leaving 12 bases between the germline ends. CDR3 length: 11 residues. The germline gives CDR1 LGHNT, CDR2 FRNRAP. For the CDR3, the DNA is TGTGCTAGTGGTCTCGATCGGGGACAGTTCTTC. Its translation: CASGLDRGQFF.

A word on this clone: This sample also contains other DNA sequences that code for the same CDR3. The rearrangement uses TRBV2 and TRBJ2-7; the match to TRBD1 covers 7 bases. In germline, CDR1 is SNHLY, CDR2 FYNNEI. The CDR3 length is 14 residues. Trimming took 2 bases from V and 4 from J; bases not matched to a gene: 5. The CDR3 DNA is TGTGCCAGCAGTGAACAGGGGGAATATTACGAGCAGTACTTC. It specifies CASSEQGEYYEQYF.

The genes are TRBV6-5 and TRBJ1-5, with a tentative D call TRBD1 (5 bases). There are 16 residues in the CDR3. Trimming left V 0 bases short and J 5 bases short, with 14 bases between. Per the germline V gene, CDR1 is MNHEY and CDR2 is SVGAGI. In nucleotides, the CDR3 is TGTGCCAGCAGTTACTCAAAGGGGCGAAGGGATCAGCCCCAGCATTTT. It translates to CASSYSKGRRDQPQHF.

The gene calls are TRBV18 and TRBJ2-5, with D tentatively TRBD1 (6 bases). Per the germline V gene, CDR1 is KGHSH and CDR2 is LQKENI. This CDR3 has 13 residues. Between the trimmed V and J ends, which lost 4 bases and 3 bases, there was a span of 9 bases. CDR3: CASSLNREETQYF. The DNA of the CDR3 is TGTGCCAGCTCACTCAACAGGGAAGAGACCCAGTACTTC.

The chain carries TRBV28 and TRBJ1-5, with TRBD1 matching over 8 bases. The V and J ends lost 8 bases and 4 bases, in that order; junction bases with no gene match: 13. Germline-derived CDR1 and CDR2 are MDHEN and SYDVKM. CDR3 length equals 16 residues. CDR3 in amino acids: CASYGTGQGRNQPQHF. The DNA for the CDR3 is TGTGCCAGCTACGGGACTGGACAGGGCCGAAATCAGCCCCAGCATTTT.

The CDR3 loop reads CAISDRSEQYF. The CDR3 DNA reads as TGTGCCATCAGTGACAGAAGCGAGCAGTACTTC. The chain uses TRBV10-3 and TRBJ2-7, with D hard to call. Trimming took off 3 bases at V and 6 bases at J, with 6 bases between the two ends. This CDR3 comprises 11 residues. Germline-derived CDR1 and CDR2 are ENHRY and SYGVKD.